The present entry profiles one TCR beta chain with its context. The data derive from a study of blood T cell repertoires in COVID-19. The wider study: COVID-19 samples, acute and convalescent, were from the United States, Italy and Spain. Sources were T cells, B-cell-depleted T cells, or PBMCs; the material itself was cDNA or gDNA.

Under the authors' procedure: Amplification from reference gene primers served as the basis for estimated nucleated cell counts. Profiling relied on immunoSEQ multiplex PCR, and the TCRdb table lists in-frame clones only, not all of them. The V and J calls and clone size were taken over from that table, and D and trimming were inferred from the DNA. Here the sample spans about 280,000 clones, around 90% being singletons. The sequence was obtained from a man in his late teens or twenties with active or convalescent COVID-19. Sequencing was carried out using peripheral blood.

This CDR3 is CAGKTSGGSEQYF. The CDR3, as DNA: TGTGCCGGAAAGACTAGCGGGGGCTCCGAGCAGTACTTC. The rearrangement joins TRBV6-6 to TRBJ2-7, with 12 positions matching TRBD2. Germline assignment: CDR1 MNHNY and CDR2 SVGAGI (reference sequence). Trimming took 11 bases from V and 6 from J; bases not matched to a gene: 8. The CDR3 spans 13 residues.